Shown below are 3 T cell receptor beta chains from a single sample sequenced in a study of CD8 T cells in Susac syndrome. Random hexamers were used to reverse transcribe an amount of about 0.45 to 1 ug RNA. TCRdb fed the immunoSEQ multiplex PCR reads into MiXCR, producing one record per CDR3 protein. The sample comprises more than 150,000 distinct CDR3 sequences, about 95% of which are singletons, and about 0.15% rests with the top ten. Sequencing was carried out using CD8+ T cells from PBMCs. These receptors were taken from a human donor with multiple sclerosis.

The chain carries TRBV12-5 and TRBJ2-1; TRBD2 is a possible D gene (6 bases). The V gene lost 5 bases and the J gene lost 3 bases, with 14 bases spanning the gap. Germline-derived CDR1 and CDR2 are LGHNT and FRNRAP. The CDR3 is 15 amino acids. The CDR3, as DNA: TGTGCTAGTGGTCCGTGGGACTCAAGCTACAATGAGCAGTTCTTC. Protein sequence: CASGPWDSSYNEQFF.

This chain links TRBV9 with TRBJ2-5, with a weak D call TRBD2 (5 bases). This CDR3 spans 15 amino acids. V was pared by 2 bases and J by 2 bases, with 13 bases between. Germline assignment: CDR1 SGDLS and CDR2 YYNGEE. The CDR3 coding sequence is TGTGCCAGCAGCGTGTCGGGCGGGCCTCAAGAGACCCAGTACTTC. Its translation is CASSVSGGPQETQYF.

The chain recombines TRBV12-5 with TRBJ1-1, with D hard to call. Per the germline V gene, CDR1 is LGHNT and CDR2 is FRNRAP. This CDR3 is built from 13 residues. V was pared by 2 bases and J by 5 bases, with 9 bases between. CDR3: CASGLTRRTEAFF. Written as DNA, the CDR3 is TGTGCTAGTGGTTTGACCCGGAGGACTGAAGCTTTCTTT.